This is a list of T cell receptor beta chains from one sample in a study of blood T cell repertoires in COVID-19. Libraries were prepared by immunoSEQ multiplex PCR; TCRdb keeps only in-frame clonotypes and omits some of them. The repertoire includes around 140,000 clones, roughly 88% of them detected once, and over 1.5% sits in the top ten. Material for sequencing was peripheral blood. The receptors come from a man in his 70s with acute or convalescent COVID-19. Each CDR3 is given with its conserved first and last residue. Fields, in order: D gene, V gene, J gene, clone size, CDR3 DNA, CDR3 protein. The D gene is left open where the match is weak. Only some rows state a clone size, as once, few, many or a class for expanded clones.

TRBD1,TRBV7-6,TRBJ2-2,NA,TGTGCCAGCAGCCCACTAGTGGGACAGGGGATTTCCGGGGAGCTGTTTTTT,CASSPLVGQGISGELFF
NA,TRBV7-2,TRBJ2-3,few,TGTGCCAGCAGCTTAGTATCCGCAGGGGTACCCACAGATACGCAGTATTTT,CASSLVSAGVPTDTQYF
TRBD2,TRBV5-1,TRBJ2-1,NA,TGCGCCAGCAGCTTGCCTAGTACCGGGACTAGCGGGAGTACGAATGAGCAGTTCTTC,CASSLPSTGTSGSTNEQFF
TRBD1,TRBV25-1,TRBJ2-7,NA,TGTGCCAGCAGTAAATACAGGGGAGTGGAAGAGCAGTACTTC,CASSKYRGVEEQYF
TRBD2,TRBV5-1,TRBJ2-3,NA,TGCGCCAGCAGCCATAGCGGGCCTAGCACAGATACGCAGTATTTT,CASSHSGPSTDTQYF
NA,TRBV11-2,TRBJ2-1,NA,TGTGCCAGCAGCTTATTCGGGGTTACCCTCAATGAGCAGTTCTTC,CASSLFGVTLNEQFF
NA,TRBV7-7,TRBJ2-5,NA,TGTGCCAGCAGCTTAGGTGGGGCAGCCCAAGAGACCCAGTACTTC,CASSLGGAAQETQYF
NA,TRBV3-1/TRBV3-2,TRBJ2-4,NA,TGTGCCAGCAGCCCGATGGTGTTCGGCTCCCGGGATAGAGACATTCAGTACTTC,CASSPMVFGSRDRDIQYF
TRBD2,TRBV28,TRBJ2-4,NA,TGTGCCAGCAGCCCCCTCTACGGACGGGAGGGGATGAACATTCAGTACTTC,CASSPLYGREGMNIQYF
TRBD2,TRBV6-6,TRBJ2-7,NA,TGTGCCAGCAGTTACTCAGCGGGGGGGCCAAAGGACGAGCAGTACTTC,CASSYSAGGPKDEQYF